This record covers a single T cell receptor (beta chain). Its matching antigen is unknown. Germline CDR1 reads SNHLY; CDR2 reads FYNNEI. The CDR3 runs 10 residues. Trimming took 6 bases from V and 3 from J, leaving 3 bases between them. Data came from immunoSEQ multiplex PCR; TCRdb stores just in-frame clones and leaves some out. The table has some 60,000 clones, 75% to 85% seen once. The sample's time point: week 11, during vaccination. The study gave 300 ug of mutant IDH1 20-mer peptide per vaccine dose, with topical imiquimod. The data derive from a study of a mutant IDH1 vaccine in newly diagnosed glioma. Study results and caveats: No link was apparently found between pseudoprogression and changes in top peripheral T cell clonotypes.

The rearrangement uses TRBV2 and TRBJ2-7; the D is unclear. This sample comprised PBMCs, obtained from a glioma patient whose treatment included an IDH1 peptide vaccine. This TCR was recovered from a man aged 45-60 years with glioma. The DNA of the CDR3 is TGTGCCAGCAGCGACTACGAGCAGTACTTC. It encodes CASSDYEQYF.